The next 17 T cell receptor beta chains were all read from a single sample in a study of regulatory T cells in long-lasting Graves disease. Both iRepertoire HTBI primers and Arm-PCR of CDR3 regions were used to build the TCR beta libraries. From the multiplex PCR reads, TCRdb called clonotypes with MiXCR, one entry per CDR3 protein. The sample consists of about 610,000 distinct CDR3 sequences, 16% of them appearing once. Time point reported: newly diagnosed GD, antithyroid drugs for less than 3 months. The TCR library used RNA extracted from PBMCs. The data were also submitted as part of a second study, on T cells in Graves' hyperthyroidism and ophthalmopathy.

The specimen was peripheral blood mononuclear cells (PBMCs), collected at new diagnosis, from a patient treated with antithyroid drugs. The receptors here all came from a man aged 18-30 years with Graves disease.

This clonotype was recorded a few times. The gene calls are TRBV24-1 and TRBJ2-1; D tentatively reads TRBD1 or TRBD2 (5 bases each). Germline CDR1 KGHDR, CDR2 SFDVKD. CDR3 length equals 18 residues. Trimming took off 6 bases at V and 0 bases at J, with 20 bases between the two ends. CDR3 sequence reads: CATSISDGARSSYNEQFF. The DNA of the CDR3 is TGTGCCACCAGTATTTCGGACGGGGCCAGGAGCTCCTACAATGAGCAGTTCTTC.

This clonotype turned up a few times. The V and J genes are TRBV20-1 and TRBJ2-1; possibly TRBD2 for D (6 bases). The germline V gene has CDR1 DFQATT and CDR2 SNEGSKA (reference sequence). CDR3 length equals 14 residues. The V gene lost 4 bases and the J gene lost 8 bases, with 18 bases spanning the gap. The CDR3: CSATGLPLGDEQFF. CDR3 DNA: TGCAGTGCTACCGGACTACCTCTGGGCGATGAGCAGTTCTTC.

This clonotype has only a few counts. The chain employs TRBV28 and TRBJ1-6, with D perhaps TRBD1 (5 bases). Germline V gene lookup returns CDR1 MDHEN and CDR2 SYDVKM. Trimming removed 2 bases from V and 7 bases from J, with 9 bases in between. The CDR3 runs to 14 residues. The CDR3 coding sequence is TGTGCCAGCAGTTTACCCAGGGCGAATTCACCCCTCCACTTT. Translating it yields CASSLPRANSPLHF.

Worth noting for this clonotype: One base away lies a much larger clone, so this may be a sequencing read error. CDR3: CASSPRSLEAQYF. The DNA for the CDR3 is TGTGCCAGCTCACCACGGTCCTTAGAGGCCCAGTACTTC. V usage is TRBV18 and J usage is TRBJ2-5; D uncertain. The CDR3 length is 13 residues. Germline lookup yields CDR1 KGHSH and CDR2 LQKENI.

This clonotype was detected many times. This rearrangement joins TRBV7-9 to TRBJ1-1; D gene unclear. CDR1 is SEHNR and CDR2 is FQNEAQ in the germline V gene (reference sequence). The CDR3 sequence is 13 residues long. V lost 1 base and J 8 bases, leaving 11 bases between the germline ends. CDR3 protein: CASSLDRVGEAFF. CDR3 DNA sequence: TGTGCCAGCAGCTTAGATCGGGTGGGCGAAGCTTTCTTT.

CDR3 sequence: CATSDFTSLQETQYF. CDR3 nucleotide sequence: TGTGCCACCAGTGATTTTACGTCCCTCCAAGAGACCCAGTACTTC. The chain combines TRBV24-1 with TRBJ2-1; D is unresolved. The DNA end is more similar to TRBJ2-5, so the J call may be wrong. The CDR3 runs 15 residues. Germline V gene sequence: CDR1 KGHDR, CDR2 SFDVKD.

The DNA of the CDR3 is TGTGCCATCACAGTGGGGACGCAAGGAAACACCATATATTTT. Translating gives CAITVGTQGNTIYF. This sequence joins TRBV10-3 and TRBJ1-3; tentative D call: TRBD1 (5 bases). Per the germline V gene, CDR1 is ENHRY and CDR2 is SYGVKD. The CDR3 is 14 amino acids. V was pared by 7 bases and J by 4 bases, with 14 bases between.

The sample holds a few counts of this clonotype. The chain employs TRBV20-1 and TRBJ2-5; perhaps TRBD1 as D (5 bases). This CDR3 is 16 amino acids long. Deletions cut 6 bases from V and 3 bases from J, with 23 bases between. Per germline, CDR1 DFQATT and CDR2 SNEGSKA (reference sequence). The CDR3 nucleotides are TGCAGTGCCCTCACCTCGGCGAAGGGGCCTAAAGAGACCCAGTACTTC. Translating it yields CSALTSAKGPKETQYF.

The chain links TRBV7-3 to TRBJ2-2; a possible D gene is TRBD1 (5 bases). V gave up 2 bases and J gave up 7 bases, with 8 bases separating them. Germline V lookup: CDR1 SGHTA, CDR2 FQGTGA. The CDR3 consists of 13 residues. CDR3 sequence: CASSLSTDGELFF. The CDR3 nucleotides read TGTGCCAGCAGCTTATCGACAGACGGGGAGCTGTTTTTT.

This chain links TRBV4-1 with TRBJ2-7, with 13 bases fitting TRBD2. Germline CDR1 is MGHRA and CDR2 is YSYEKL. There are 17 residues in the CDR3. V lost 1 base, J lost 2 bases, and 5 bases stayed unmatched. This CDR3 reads CASSQVSGTSGTYEQYF. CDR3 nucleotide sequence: TGCGCCAGCAGCCAAGTGTCAGGGACTAGCGGGACCTACGAGCAGTACTTC.

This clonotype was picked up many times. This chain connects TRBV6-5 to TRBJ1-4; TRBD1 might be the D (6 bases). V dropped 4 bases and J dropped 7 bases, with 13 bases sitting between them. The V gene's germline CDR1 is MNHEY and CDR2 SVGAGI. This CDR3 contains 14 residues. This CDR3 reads CASSSNRDSEKLFF. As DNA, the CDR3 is TGTGCCAGCAGTTCTAACAGGGATAGTGAAAAACTGTTTTTT.

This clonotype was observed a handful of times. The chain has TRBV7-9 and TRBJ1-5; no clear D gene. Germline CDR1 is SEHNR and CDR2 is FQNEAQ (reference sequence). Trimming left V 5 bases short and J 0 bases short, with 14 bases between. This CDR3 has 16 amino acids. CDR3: CASSHTTDYSNQPQHF. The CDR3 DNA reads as TGTGCCAGCAGCCATACAACAGATTATAGCAATCAGCCCCAGCATTTT. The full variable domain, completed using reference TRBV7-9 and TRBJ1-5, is DTGVSQNPRHKITKRGQNVTFRCDPISEHNRLYWYRQTLGQGPEFLTYFQNEAQLEKSRLLSDRFSAERPKGSFSTLEIQRTEQGDSAMYLCASSHTTDYSNQPQHFGDGTRLSIL.

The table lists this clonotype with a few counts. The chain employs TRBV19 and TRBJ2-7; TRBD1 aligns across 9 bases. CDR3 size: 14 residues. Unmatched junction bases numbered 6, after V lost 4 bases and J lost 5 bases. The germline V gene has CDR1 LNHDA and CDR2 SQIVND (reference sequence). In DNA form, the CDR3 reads TGTGCCAGTAGTACGACAGGGGGAGTCAACGAGCAGTACTTC. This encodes CASSTTGGVNEQYF. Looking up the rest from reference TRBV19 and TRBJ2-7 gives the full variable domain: DGGITQSPKYLFRKEGQNVTLSCEQNLNHDAMYWYRQDPGQGLRLIYYSQIVNDFQKGDIAEGYSVSREKKESFPLTVTSAQKNPTAFYLCASSTTGGVNEQYFGPGTRLTVT.

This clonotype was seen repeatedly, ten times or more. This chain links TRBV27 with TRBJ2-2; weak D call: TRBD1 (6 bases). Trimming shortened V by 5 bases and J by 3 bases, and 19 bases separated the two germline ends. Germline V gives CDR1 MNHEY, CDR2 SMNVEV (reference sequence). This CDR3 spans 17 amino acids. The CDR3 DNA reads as TGTGCCAGCAGTCAGCACTCACAGGGAGCGGACACCGGGGAGCTGTTTTTT. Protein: CASSQHSQGADTGELFF.

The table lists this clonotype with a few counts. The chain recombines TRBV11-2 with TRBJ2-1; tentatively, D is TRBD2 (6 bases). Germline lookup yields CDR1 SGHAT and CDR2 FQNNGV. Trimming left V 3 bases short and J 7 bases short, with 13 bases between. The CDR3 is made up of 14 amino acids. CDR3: CASSFGGNRNEQFF. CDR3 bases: TGTGCCAGCAGCTTTGGGGGGAATCGGAATGAGCAGTTCTTC.

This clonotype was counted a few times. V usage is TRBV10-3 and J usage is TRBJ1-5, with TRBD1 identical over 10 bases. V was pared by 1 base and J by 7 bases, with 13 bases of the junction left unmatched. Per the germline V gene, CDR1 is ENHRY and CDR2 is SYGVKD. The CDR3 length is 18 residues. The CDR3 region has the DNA TGTGCCATCAGTGAGTGGGGGACAGGGGAGCTGGCGGGACAGCCCCAGCATTTT. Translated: CAISEWGTGELAGQPQHF.

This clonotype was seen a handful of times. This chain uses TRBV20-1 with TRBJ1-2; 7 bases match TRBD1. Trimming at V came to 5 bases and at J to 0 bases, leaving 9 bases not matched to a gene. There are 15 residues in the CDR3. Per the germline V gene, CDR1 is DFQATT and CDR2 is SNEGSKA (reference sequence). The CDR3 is CSARAPGQSNYGYTF. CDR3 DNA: TGCAGTGCTCGTGCCCCGGGACAGTCTAACTATGGCTACACCTTC.